This T cell receptor (beta chain) stems from a study of T cell changes during pregnancy in multiple sclerosis. The ends were cut back, 3 bases at V and 3 bases at J, with 17 bases in the middle. Germline loops: CDR1 LNHDA, CDR2 SQIVND (reference sequence). The CDR3 has 16 amino acids. Using immunoSEQ multiplex PCR, the repertoire was profiled, and TCRdb retains in-frame clones only, with some absent. The sample gives about 20,000 clones, approximately 90% of which show up once; around 20% is in the top ten. This material consisted of CD8+ T cells from peripheral blood mononuclear cells, taken after pregnancy. The sequence was obtained from a female donor in good health, enrolled as a control in a pregnancy study. This chain joins TRBV19 and TRBJ1-2; perhaps TRBD1 as D (6 bases). This CDR3 is CASSIYGGLEDYGYTF. In nucleotides, the CDR3 is TGTGCCAGTAGTATTTACGGGGGGCTCGAGGACTATGGCTACACCTTC. Filled out from reference TRBV19 and TRBJ1-2, the complete variable domain reads DGGITQSPKYLFRKEGQNVTLSCEQNLNHDAMYWYRQDPGQGLRLIYYSQIVNDFQKGDIAEGYSVSREKKESFPLTVTSAQKNPTAFYLCASSIYGGLEDYGYTFGSGTRLTVV.